This passage covers 10 T cell receptor beta chains from one sample sequenced in a study of cytomegalovirus exposure and HLA in healthy donors. PCR was performed using 60 Vbeta and 13 Jbeta primers. Assay used: immunoSEQ multiplex PCR; TCRdb lists only in-frame clones, some missing. The sample has about 160,000 clones; roughly three quarters are singletons. The sample comprised PBMCs. Source of these receptors: a young man in good health and CMV-seropositive.

This chain uses TRBV5-1 with TRBJ2-7; D is possibly TRBD2 (5 bases). Germline V lookup: CDR1 SGHRS, CDR2 YFSETQ. V gave up 4 bases and J gave up 4 bases, with 15 bases separating them. The CDR3 runs 14 residues. The DNA of the CDR3 is TGCGCCAGCAGCCGGGATCGTGCAGATTACGAGCAGTACTTC. The encoded protein is CASSRDRADYEQYF. The full variable domain, in which reference TRBV5-1 and TRBJ2-7 provide the parts outside the CDR3, is KAGVTQTPRYLIKTRGQQVTLSCSPISGHRSVSWYQQTPGQGLQFLFEYFSETQRNKGNFPGRFSGRQFSNSRSEMNVSTLELGDSALYLCASSRDRADYEQYFGPGTRLTVT.

The V call is TRBV10-3, the J call TRBJ2-7; TRBD1 matches 8 bases. After removal of 6 bases from V and 3 bases from J, the junction contained 10 bases not matched to a gene. Germline assignment: CDR1 ENHRY and CDR2 SYGVKD. This CDR3 has 15 amino acids. The CDR3: CAISAPDRDGYEQYF. The CDR3 DNA reads as TGTGCCATCAGCGCTCCGGACAGGGACGGCTACGAGCAGTACTTC.

The chain employs TRBV27 and TRBJ2-3; 10 nucleotides align to TRBD2. There are 15 residues in the CDR3. After removal of 8 bases from V and 7 bases from J, the junction contained 12 bases not matched to a gene. Looked up from germline, CDR1 is MNHEY and CDR2 is SMNVEV (reference sequence). The CDR3 bases are TGTGCCAGCGGCGCTAGCGGGAGTATCCTATATACGCAGTATTTT. Its translation: CASGASGSILYTQYF.

The CDR3 protein is CASKPGGNREGSPLHF. CDR3 DNA sequence: TGCGCCAGCAAACCGGGAGGTAACAGGGAAGGGTCACCCCTCCACTTT. V is TRBV5-1 and J is TRBJ1-6; tentatively, D is TRBD1 (6 bases). The germline gives CDR1 SGHRS, CDR2 YFSETQ. There are 16 residues in the CDR3. The V end was cut by 6 bases, the J end by 10 bases, with 23 bases between.

The CDR3 here is CASSPLGGGRETQYF. The CDR3 DNA follows: TGTGCCAGTTCCCCCCTTGGCGGAGGCAGGGAGACCCAGTACTTC. The chain has TRBV2 and TRBJ2-5, with a possible D match to TRBD2 (5 bases). The germline V gene encodes CDR1 SNHLY and CDR2 FYNNEI. The V and J ends lost 9 bases and 5 bases respectively, with 22 bases between them. CDR3 length: 15 residues.

The rearrangement links TRBV7-2 to TRBJ1-4; D ambiguous. CDR1 and CDR2 (germline): SGHTA, FQGNSA. This CDR3 has 14 residues. Trimming took 1 base from V and 4 from J, leaving 7 bases between them. The CDR3 spells CASSLGANNEKLFF. The CDR3 DNA sequence: TGTGCCAGCAGCTTAGGGGCAAATAATGAAAAACTGTTTTTT.

The sample holds one count of this clone. The J gene is TRBJ1-2, the V gene TRBV30; the D is unclear. Germline V lookup: CDR1 GTSNPN, CDR2 SVGIG (reference sequence). This CDR3 is built from 12 residues. V was cut by 4 bases and J by 4 bases, with 10 bases left in between. The CDR3: CAWTVRLYGYTF. In DNA form, the CDR3 reads TGTGCCTGGACCGTGCGGCTCTATGGCTACACCTTC.

This clone was detected a few times. This chain uses TRBV5-1 with TRBJ2-7, with 13 bases lining up with TRBD2. Germline V gene sequence: CDR1 SGHRS, CDR2 YFSETQ. Trimming cost V 1 base and J 3 bases; bases outside gene matches: 10. The CDR3 covers 18 residues. CDR3 sequence reads: CASSLRTSGSQVSYEQYF. The CDR3 DNA reads as TGCGCCAGCAGCTTGCGGACTAGCGGGAGTCAAGTTAGCTACGAGCAGTACTTC.

This chain uses TRBV30 with TRBJ2-1, with D tentatively TRBD2 (7 bases). Germline-derived CDR1 and CDR2 are GTSNPN and SVGIG (reference sequence). The CDR3 length is 15 residues. Trimming shortened V by 5 bases and J by 4 bases, and 18 bases separated the two germline ends. The CDR3 is CAWCAGGGSYNEQFF. The CDR3 nucleotides read TGTGCCTGGTGCGCGGGCGGGGGCTCATACAATGAGCAGTTCTTC.

The genes are TRBV12-5 and TRBJ2-2; a possible D gene is TRBD2 (5 bases). The CDR3 contains 15 residues. Germline-derived CDR1 and CDR2 are LGHNT and FRNRAP. V was pared by 0 bases and J by 6 bases, with 11 bases between. In DNA, the CDR3 is TGTGCTAGTGGTTTGGTTCTATCCGGGGCCGGGGAGCTGTTTTTT. As protein: CASGLVLSGAGELFF.